Listed below are T cell receptor beta chains from one sample, sequenced in a study of blood T cells in healthy people across ages. MiXCR was run by TCRdb on the 5' RACE reads, yielding one entry per CDR3 protein. The repertoire has around 780,000 distinct CDR3 sequences, roughly 26% of them found once; the top ten carry 2.5% to 3.5%. These data also featured in a second study, about T cells of mothers and their children.

Source material: blood. The receptors shown here come from a boy younger than 18 in good health. Each CDR3 is given with its conserved first and last residue. D genes are given only for firm matches. Size tells how often a clone was seen (once, few, many) or the class of an expanded clone, and some rows leave it out.

d_call: TRBD1
v_call: TRBV9
j_call: TRBJ2-1
clone_size: few
cdr3_nt: TGTGCCAGCAGCAATTCACGGGACAGGGGGCAGTTCTTC
cdr3_aa: CASSNSRDRGQFF

d_call: -
v_call: TRBV4-1
j_call: TRBJ2-7
clone_size: few
cdr3_nt: TGCGCCAGCAGCCAAGTCGGACAGAACTACGAGCAGTACTTC
cdr3_aa: CASSQVGQNYEQYF

d_call: -
v_call: TRBV28
j_call: TRBJ2-5
clone_size: -
cdr3_nt: TGTGCCAGCACTTTTAATGGAGGCTTTCAAGAGACCCAGTACTTC
cdr3_aa: CASTFNGGFQETQYF

d_call: -
v_call: TRBV10-3
j_call: TRBJ1-5
clone_size: -
cdr3_nt: TGTGCCATCAGTGAGTCGGTATCAGGAAATCAGCCCCAGCATTTT
cdr3_aa: CAISESVSGNQPQHF

d_call: -
v_call: TRBV20-1
j_call: TRBJ1-2
clone_size: few
cdr3_nt: TGCAGTGCTAGAGATAGCGTGGGGGTTTATGGCTACACCTTC
cdr3_aa: CSARDSVGVYGYTF

d_call: -
v_call: TRBV11-2
j_call: TRBJ2-7
clone_size: -
cdr3_nt: TGTGCCAGCAGCTTCTCACCTTGGGAGCAGTACTTC
cdr3_aa: CASSFSPWEQYF

d_call: TRBD1
v_call: TRBV10-3
j_call: TRBJ2-1
clone_size: -
cdr3_nt: TGTGCCATCAGTGAGTCGCAGGGGGCTCGCAATGAGCAGTTCTTC
cdr3_aa: CAISESQGARNEQFF

d_call: -
v_call: TRBV20-1
j_call: TRBJ2-5
clone_size: -
cdr3_nt: TGCAGTGCTGCCCCGCCGGGGCGAGAGACCCAGTACTTC
cdr3_aa: CSAAPPGRETQYF

d_call: TRBD1
v_call: TRBV5-1
j_call: TRBJ2-3
clone_size: -
cdr3_nt: TGCGCCAGCAGCTTGGGACAGGGGAGTCCAGATACGCAGTATTTT
cdr3_aa: CASSLGQGSPDTQYF

d_call: TRBD1
v_call: TRBV29-1
j_call: TRBJ2-7
clone_size: few
cdr3_nt: TGCAGCGTTGACCCAGGGACAGGGGACTACGAGCAGTACTTC
cdr3_aa: CSVDPGTGDYEQYF

d_call: -
v_call: TRBV7-9
j_call: TRBJ2-7
clone_size: few
cdr3_nt: TGTGCCAGCAGCTTAGGGGGGCAGAGTAACGAGCAGTACTTC
cdr3_aa: CASSLGGQSNEQYF

d_call: -
v_call: TRBV10-3
j_call: TRBJ1-2
clone_size: -
cdr3_nt: TGTGCCATCAGTGAGGAGGGACGGATTTATGACTACACCTTC
cdr3_aa: CAISEEGRIYDYTF

d_call: -
v_call: TRBV20-1
j_call: TRBJ1-5
clone_size: -
cdr3_nt: TGCAGTGCTAGAGAGTCTTCAGGAATGGTCCAGCCCCAGCATTTT
cdr3_aa: CSARESSGMVQPQHF

d_call: TRBD1
v_call: TRBV29-1
j_call: TRBJ1-1
clone_size: few
cdr3_nt: TGCAGCGTTGAAGGGACAGGGAACACTGAAGCTTTCTTT
cdr3_aa: CSVEGTGNTEAFF

d_call: -
v_call: TRBV20-1
j_call: TRBJ2-1
clone_size: -
cdr3_nt: TGCAGTGTTAGCACAGCCGCTGAGCAGTTCTTC
cdr3_aa: CSVSTAAEQFF

d_call: -
v_call: TRBV20-1
j_call: TRBJ2-3
clone_size: -
cdr3_nt: TGCAGTCGGGGATCTAGCACAGATACGCAGTATTTT
cdr3_aa: CSRGSSTDTQYF

d_call: TRBD2
v_call: TRBV20-1
j_call: TRBJ2-2
clone_size: -
cdr3_nt: TGCAGTGCATCTTTAGCGGGGGGCACCGGGGAGCTGTTTTTT
cdr3_aa: CSASLAGGTGELFF

d_call: TRBD2
v_call: TRBV28
j_call: TRBJ2-1
clone_size: -
cdr3_nt: TGTGCCAGCAGTTCCGCGACTAGCGGCGCCTACGAGCAGTTCTTC
cdr3_aa: CASSSATSGAYEQFF

d_call: -
v_call: TRBV3-1
j_call: TRBJ2-7
clone_size: -
cdr3_nt: TGTGCCAGCAGCCAAGGGACTGAGACCTACGAGCAGTACTTC
cdr3_aa: CASSQGTETYEQYF

d_call: TRBD2
v_call: TRBV24-1
j_call: TRBJ2-3
clone_size: few
cdr3_nt: TGTGCCACCAGGTCGGGGGGGGCCGGAGATACGCAGTATTTT
cdr3_aa: CATRSGGAGDTQYF

d_call: TRBD1
v_call: TRBV11-2
j_call: TRBJ1-2
clone_size: few
cdr3_nt: TGTGCCAGCAGCTTTCAGGGGGCCGGCTATGGCTACACCTTC
cdr3_aa: CASSFQGAGYGYTF

d_call: -
v_call: TRBV2
j_call: TRBJ1-2
clone_size: -
cdr3_nt: TGTGCCAGCTGGCAAGGCCATAACTATGGCTACACCTTC
cdr3_aa: CASWQGHNYGYTF

d_call: -
v_call: TRBV29-1
j_call: TRBJ2-5
clone_size: -
cdr3_nt: TGCAACGTGGGGTCCACGGAGACCCAGTACTTC
cdr3_aa: CNVGSTETQYF

d_call: TRBD2
v_call: TRBV7-8
j_call: TRBJ2-5
clone_size: -
cdr3_nt: TGTGCCGGCAGCTTAGCGGCTAGCGGGGGGGCCGGAGAGACCCAGTACTTC
cdr3_aa: CAGSLAASGGAGETQYF

d_call: TRBD1
v_call: TRBV7-6
j_call: TRBJ1-2
clone_size: few
cdr3_nt: TGTGCCAGCAGCTTAGGAACCGGGACAGCCAACTATGGCTACACCTTC
cdr3_aa: CASSLGTGTANYGYTF

d_call: TRBD2
v_call: TRBV7-6
j_call: TRBJ2-5
clone_size: -
cdr3_nt: TGTGCCAGCAGCTTATGGCTAGCGGGGGGGCGAATGGACCAGTACTTC
cdr3_aa: CASSLWLAGGRMDQYF

d_call: -
v_call: TRBV7-9
j_call: TRBJ1-1
clone_size: few
cdr3_nt: TGTGCCAGCAGCTTTGAGGGGAAAGCTTTCTTT
cdr3_aa: CASSFEGKAFF

d_call: TRBD2
v_call: TRBV6-1
j_call: TRBJ2-1
clone_size: -
cdr3_nt: TGTGCCAGCAGTATTGGAGCGGGGGGGAGCTCCTACAATGAGCAGTTCTTC
cdr3_aa: CASSIGAGGSSYNEQFF

d_call: TRBD1
v_call: TRBV7-9
j_call: TRBJ1-1
clone_size: -
cdr3_nt: TGTGCCAGCGCGGCCCCCGGGACAGCCAGCACTGAAGCTTTCTTT
cdr3_aa: CASAAPGTASTEAFF

d_call: TRBD1
v_call: TRBV7-2
j_call: TRBJ1-1
clone_size: -
cdr3_nt: TGTGCCAGCAGCCCCAACTGGGACAGTGAAGCTTTCTTT
cdr3_aa: CASSPNWDSEAFF

d_call: -
v_call: TRBV29-1
j_call: TRBJ2-7
clone_size: many
cdr3_nt: TGCAGCGTCCGGCCTGGCCCGCGCGAGCAGTACTTC
cdr3_aa: CSVRPGPREQYF

d_call: TRBD1
v_call: TRBV12-3/TRBV12-4
j_call: TRBJ2-4
clone_size: -
cdr3_nt: TGTGCCAGCAGTCGGACAGGGGGCGGCAAAAACATTCAGTACTTC
cdr3_aa: CASSRTGGGKNIQYF

d_call: -
v_call: TRBV6-2/TRBV6-3
j_call: TRBJ2-1
clone_size: -
cdr3_nt: TGTGCCAGCAGTTGGGACACCTACAATGAGCAGTTCTTC
cdr3_aa: CASSWDTYNEQFF

d_call: TRBD1
v_call: TRBV29-1
j_call: TRBJ2-5
clone_size: -
cdr3_nt: TGCAGCGTTGGGTGGACAGGGGGTAAAGAGACCCAGTACTTC
cdr3_aa: CSVGWTGGKETQYF

d_call: -
v_call: TRBV2
j_call: TRBJ1-5
clone_size: -
cdr3_nt: TGTGCCAGCAGACCTCGGACAGATAGCAATCAGCCCCAGCATTTT
cdr3_aa: CASRPRTDSNQPQHF

d_call: -
v_call: TRBV5-1
j_call: TRBJ2-7
clone_size: -
cdr3_nt: TGCGCCAGCATAGGGCCCGGGGGCGAGCAGTACTTC
cdr3_aa: CASIGPGGEQYF

d_call: TRBD2
v_call: TRBV6-1
j_call: TRBJ2-1
clone_size: -
cdr3_nt: TGTGCCAGCAGGACTACCGGGACTAGCCTCTACAATGAGCAGTTCTTC
cdr3_aa: CASRTTGTSLYNEQFF

d_call: -
v_call: TRBV28
j_call: TRBJ1-1
clone_size: -
cdr3_nt: TGTGCCAGCAGTTTACCGGGCAGGGAAGCTTTCTTT
cdr3_aa: CASSLPGREAFF

d_call: -
v_call: TRBV7-8
j_call: TRBJ1-5
clone_size: few
cdr3_nt: TGTGCCAGCAGCTCTGGGCGCCTGAACCGACCGCCCCAGCATTTT
cdr3_aa: CASSSGRLNRPPQHF

d_call: -
v_call: TRBV7-2
j_call: TRBJ2-3
clone_size: few
cdr3_nt: TGTGCCAGCAGCCGCGCTTTTGGCCCCACAGATACGCAGTATTTT
cdr3_aa: CASSRAFGPTDTQYF

d_call: TRBD1
v_call: TRBV20-1
j_call: TRBJ2-5
clone_size: -
cdr3_nt: TGCAGTGCGAGAGGCTTAGACAGGGGATACCGGGAGACCCAGTACTTC
cdr3_aa: CSARGLDRGYRETQYF

d_call: TRBD1
v_call: TRBV10-3
j_call: TRBJ2-3
clone_size: few
cdr3_nt: TGTGCCATCAGTTATAGGCTACAGGGGGCTAGCACAGATACGCAGTATTTT
cdr3_aa: CAISYRLQGASTDTQYF

d_call: TRBD2
v_call: TRBV7-2
j_call: TRBJ2-5
clone_size: few
cdr3_nt: TGTGCCAGCAGCCCTTGGACTAGCGAGGGGGAGACCCAGTACTTC
cdr3_aa: CASSPWTSEGETQYF

d_call: TRBD1
v_call: TRBV6-1
j_call: TRBJ2-5
clone_size: -
cdr3_nt: TGTGCCAGCAGTGAAAAAAGGGGGCTGTATGAGACCCAGTACTTC
cdr3_aa: CASSEKRGLYETQYF

d_call: TRBD1
v_call: TRBV18
j_call: TRBJ1-4
clone_size: -
cdr3_nt: TGTGCCAGCTCACCGGACAGGGCGGGTGAAAAACTGTTTTTT
cdr3_aa: CASSPDRAGEKLFF

d_call: -
v_call: TRBV29-1
j_call: TRBJ1-1
clone_size: -
cdr3_nt: TGCAGCGTTCCCGGACAGATAAACACTGAAGCTTTCTTT
cdr3_aa: CSVPGQINTEAFF

d_call: -
v_call: TRBV5-1
j_call: TRBJ2-3
clone_size: -
cdr3_nt: TGCGCCAGCAGCCCCCCCGGGACCGGCGAGACAGATACGCAGTATTTT
cdr3_aa: CASSPPGTGETDTQYF

d_call: TRBD2
v_call: TRBV28
j_call: TRBJ2-3
clone_size: few
cdr3_nt: TGTGCCAGCAGCAACAGACTAGCTTCGGATACGCAGTATTTT
cdr3_aa: CASSNRLASDTQYF

d_call: -
v_call: TRBV5-1
j_call: TRBJ2-5
clone_size: -
cdr3_nt: TGCGCCAGCAGCTTGGAAGGGCAGGGGACCCAGTACTTC
cdr3_aa: CASSLEGQGTQYF

d_call: -
v_call: TRBV7-2
j_call: TRBJ1-1
clone_size: -
cdr3_nt: TGTGCCAGCAGCTTCACATTCAACCGGGACTGGAACACTGAAGCTTTCTTT
cdr3_aa: CASSFTFNRDWNTEAFF

d_call: -
v_call: TRBV5-5
j_call: TRBJ2-7
clone_size: few
cdr3_nt: TGTGCCAGCAGCTCCCCGGGTAGGCGTGCCTACGAGCAGTACTTC
cdr3_aa: CASSSPGRRAYEQYF

d_call: -
v_call: TRBV11-2
j_call: TRBJ1-2
clone_size: few
cdr3_nt: TGTGCCAGCAGCTTAAGGAACAGACCTTGGCCGGGCTACACCTTC
cdr3_aa: CASSLRNRPWPGYTF

d_call: -
v_call: TRBV7-9
j_call: TRBJ2-2
clone_size: few
cdr3_nt: TGTGCCAGCAGCCTAGAGCTGGACACCGGGGAGCTGTTTTTT
cdr3_aa: CASSLELDTGELFF

d_call: -
v_call: TRBV7-9
j_call: TRBJ1-1
clone_size: many
cdr3_nt: TGTGCCAGCAGCTTGGCCGCGAACACTGAAGCTTTCTTT
cdr3_aa: CASSLAANTEAFF